One sample yielded the 16 T cell receptor beta chains listed below, sequenced in a study of naive and memory T cell subsets. The beta constant-region primer was an equimolar mix of two oligonucleotides covering TRBC1 and TRBC2. Four rounds of PCR amplified the ligated cDNA using nested alpha and beta constant-region primers plus SP2. Via MiXCR, TCRdb re-called the UMI-ligation and nested PCR reads, giving one row per CDR3 protein. Here the sample spans about 120,000 distinct CDR3 sequences, 36% being singletons. Sequences were obtained from central memory CD4+ T cells from blood. The receptors come from a human donor in good health.

The gene calls are TRBV28 and TRBJ2-1, with TRBD1 matching over 7 bases. This CDR3 spans 12 amino acids. Germline V gives CDR1 MDHEN, CDR2 SYDVKM. Unmatched junction bases numbered 8, after V lost 11 bases and J lost 7 bases. CDR3 bases: TGTGCCGTTGGGGGACAGATGAATGAGCAGTTCTTC. This gives the protein CAVGGQMNEQFF.

This chain joins TRBV20-1 and TRBJ1-5; D is uncertain. Trimming cost V 0 bases and J 3 bases, with 15 bases left between them. Per the germline V gene, CDR1 is DFQATT and CDR2 is SNEGSKA (reference sequence). This CDR3 has 16 residues. The CDR3 protein is CSARDLSVGFNQPQHF. In DNA, the CDR3 is TGCAGTGCTAGAGATTTGTCAGTGGGGTTCAATCAGCCCCAGCATTTT.

The chain is built from TRBV27 and TRBJ1-1; D unclear. This CDR3 comprises 15 residues. From germline, CDR1 is MNHEY and CDR2 SMNVEV (reference sequence). Trimming pared 5 bases from V and 2 bases from J, leaving 15 bases between. In DNA form, the CDR3 reads TGTGCCAGCAGTCCGTTGGACGGACGAAACACTGAAGCTTTCTTT. Translated: CASSPLDGRNTEAFF.

The rearrangement joins TRBV7-2 to TRBJ2-7; 8 positions agree with TRBD2. Germline values: CDR1 SGHTA, CDR2 FQGNSA. V lost 5 bases, J lost 4 bases, and 4 bases stayed unmatched. The CDR3 is 13 residues long. DNA of the CDR3: TGTGCCAGCAGCACAACTAGCGGATACGAGCAGTACTTC. Translation gives CASSTTSGYEQYF.

This clonotype was counted many times. The chain joins TRBV3-1 to TRBJ2-4; D gene unclear. Germline CDR1 and CDR2: LGHDT and YNNKEL (reference sequence). The CDR3 runs 13 residues. V gave up 4 bases and J gave up 10 bases, with 14 bases separating them. The CDR3: CASSPRAAGIQYF. The CDR3, as DNA: TGTGCCAGCAGCCCTCGGGCTGCTGGGATTCAGTACTTC.

The chain has TRBV12-3 or TRBV12-4 and TRBJ2-1, with a weak D call TRBD2 (5 bases). The CDR3 is 12 residues long. Deletions cut 10 bases from V and 5 bases from J, with 12 bases between. The chain's CDR3 is CATEWRNNEQFF. In nucleotides, the CDR3 is TGTGCCACCGAATGGAGGAACAATGAGCAGTTCTTC.

This clonotype was seen only a few times. The V call is TRBV5-1, the J call TRBJ2-1; no clear D. From germline, CDR1 is SGHRS and CDR2 YFSETQ. Between the trimmed V and J ends, which lost 0 bases and 11 bases, there was a span of 15 bases. This CDR3 has 14 residues. CDR3 in DNA: TGCGCCAGCAGCTTGGAATGGACCGACCCAAAGCAGTTCTTC. Its protein product is CASSLEWTDPKQFF.

The chain couples TRBV6-1 to TRBJ2-7; tentatively, D is TRBD2 (7 bases). Trimming shortened V by 6 bases and J by 6 bases, and 12 bases separated the two germline ends. The CDR3 contains 12 residues. Per germline, CDR1 MNHNS and CDR2 SASEGT. The CDR3, as DNA: TGTGCCAGCAGAGGGGGGGCGGTCGAGCAGTACTTC. Amino acid sequence: CASRGGAVEQYF.

This clonotype appeared once. The chain employs TRBV20-1 and TRBJ2-1; D gene unclear. The CDR3 loop spans 15 amino acids. The germline V gene has CDR1 DFQATT and CDR2 SNEGSKA (reference sequence). V was clipped by 6 bases and J by 1 base, with 16 bases between them. The CDR3 DNA is TGCAGTGCAAAAATCTTAGGTAAATCCTACAATGAGCAGTTCTTC. This sequence encodes CSAKILGKSYNEQFF.

This clonotype was detected only a few times. This chain joins TRBV5-1 and TRBJ2-7, with D unclear. Germline values: CDR1 SGHRS, CDR2 YFSETQ. The V end lost 0 bases, the J end lost 8 bases, and 18 bases lay between the germline ends. The CDR3 consists of 15 residues. The DNA of the CDR3 is TGCGCCAGCAGCTTGGTGACCGAGCCGGGCATTAAGCAGTACTTC. This sequence encodes CASSLVTEPGIKQYF.

This clonotype was detected only a few times. V gene TRBV15 combines with J gene TRBJ1-2, with D tentatively TRBD1 (5 bases). Trimming left V 0 bases short and J 5 bases short, with 16 bases between. Germline assignment: CDR1 LNHNV and CDR2 YYDKDF (reference sequence). CDR3 length: 16 amino acids. Written as DNA, the CDR3 is TGTGCCACCAGCAGAGATAGGACAACCGTTCCTTATGGCTACACCTTC. This codes for CATSRDRTTVPYGYTF.

This clonotype has more than one count but fewer than ten. The rearrangement links TRBV28 to TRBJ2-5; D uncertain. This CDR3 region has 13 residues. Germline V lookup: CDR1 MDHEN, CDR2 SYDVKM. Deletions cut 5 bases from V and 5 bases from J, with 12 bases between. CDR3 in amino acids: CASSSPALETQYF. The CDR3 region has the DNA TGTGCCAGCAGTAGTCCAGCGTTGGAGACCCAGTACTTC.

In regard to this clonotype: Germline and junction disagree at one end, which may indicate a read error. This sequence joins TRBV2 and TRBJ2-1, with a tentative D call TRBD2 (5 bases). Germline loops: CDR1 SNHLY, CDR2 FYNNEI. This CDR3 spans 13 amino acids. The DNA of the CDR3 is TGTGCCAGCAGTGAGGAGGCACTCTCCGAGCGGTTCTTC. Translation gives CASSEEALSERFF.

This chain connects TRBV6-1 to TRBJ1-5, with TRBD1 as a possible D gene (5 bases). The V end was cut by 1 base, the J end by 3 bases, with 13 bases between. CDR3 size: 16 residues. The germline CDR1 and CDR2 sequences are MNHNS and SASEGT. The CDR3 sequence: CASSEGAGLNNQPQHF. DNA of the CDR3: TGTGCCAGCAGTGAAGGGGCAGGGTTAAACAATCAGCCCCAGCATTTT.

This clonotype was seen only a few times. The chain joins TRBV20-1 to TRBJ1-5; the match to TRBD1 covers 7 bases. Per germline, CDR1 DFQATT and CDR2 SNEGSKA (reference sequence). The CDR3 runs to 15 residues. The junction had 7 bases not matched to a gene; V was cut back by 1 base and J by 4 bases. The CDR3 DNA is TGCAGTGCTAGAGGGCCGGGACAGCAGAATCAGCCCCAGCATTTT. Its translation is CSARGPGQQNQPQHF.

For this clonotype: This clone may be a read error of a much larger clone one base away. The V and J genes are TRBV20-1 and TRBJ1-5; 10 positions agree with TRBD1. Germline CDR1 reads DFQATT; CDR2 reads SNEGSKA (reference sequence). This CDR3 spans 16 amino acids. In DNA form, the CDR3 reads TGCGGTGCTAGGGGTGGGACAGGGGCGGCCAATCAGCCCCAGCATTTT. Protein sequence: CGARGGTGAANQPQHF.